The clone carrying this T cell receptor beta chain came up a few times. Per the germline V gene, CDR1 is SQVTM and CDR2 is ANQGSEA. Trimming at V came to 1 base and at J to 6 bases, leaving 5 bases not matched to a gene. This CDR3 is built from 14 residues. These data originate in a study of CDR3 diversity in severe acne. TCRdb analysed the PCR reads with MiXCR anew, one entry per CDR3 protein. In the table there are 85,000 to 120,000 distinct CDR3 sequences, around 56% of which are singletons. The clonotype was recovered from a male donor with acne. The sequenced sample was blood. This chain joins TRBV29-1 and TRBJ2-2; 7 positions agree with TRBD1. CDR3 loop: CSVEGQGDPGELFF. CDR3 in DNA: TGCAGCGTTGAAGGACAGGGCGATCCCGGGGAGCTGTTTTTT.